A selection of T cell receptor beta chains follows, all from one sample in a study of control samples from healthy donors and cancer patients. Sequencing was performed with immunoSEQ multiplex PCR; in TCRdb, only in-frame clones are kept and a portion is missing. Here the sample spans 150,000 to 200,000 clones, more than 85% being singletons. The source material was blood. The receptors come from a woman aged 40 to 55 in good health. CDR3s include the opening cysteine and the closing phenylalanine or tryptophan. A D gene is named only where the DNA matches it firmly.

j_call cdr3_length d_call v_call cdr3_aa
TRBJ2-7 14 NA TRBV19 CASSIDGRAGEQYF
TRBJ2-2 14 NA TRBV28 CASSYSPNTGELFF
TRBJ2-5 18 TRBD2 TRBV4-1 CASSQDQTSGGIQETQYF
TRBJ1-5 16 NA TRBV7-2 CASSFSSLYSNQPQHF
TRBJ1-1 14 TRBD1 TRBV2 CASRWDRANTEAFF
TRBJ2-1 12 TRBD2 TRBV27 CASRPSGHEQFF
TRBJ2-2 12 NA TRBV4-1 CASSQGTGELFF
TRBJ1-3 15 NA TRBV11-2 CASSLESYSGNTIYF
TRBJ2-1 11 TRBD2 TRBV2 CAILSTSEQFF
TRBJ1-2 15 TRBD1 TRBV5-1 CASSKRTGENYGYTF
TRBJ2-5 15 TRBD2 TRBV4-2 CASSQERGGQETQYF